The TCR beta chain described here comes from a study of blood T cell repertoires in COVID-19. Background on the study: Sample material is recorded as cDNA or gDNA derived from T cells, B-cell-depleted T cells, or PBMCs.

The germline V gene has CDR1 MNHEY and CDR2 SVGAGI. CDR3 length: 15 amino acids. Trimming removed 2 bases at V and 1 base at J, with 11 bases between. Produced via immunoSEQ multiplex PCR; TCRdb's table is partial and in-frame only. This repertoire shows 200,000 or so clones, 84% found once; its top ten account for approximately 5.1%. The origin of this receptor is a woman aged 60-75 years who had recovered from COVID-19. Sequenced input: peripheral blood. This sequence joins TRBV6-5 and TRBJ1-1; no clear D gene. The CDR3 sequence: CASSYGSSGNTEAFF. The CDR3 DNA follows: TGTGCCAGCAGTTACGGAAGCTCGGGGAACACTGAAGCTTTCTTT.